Listed below are T cell receptor beta chains from one sample, sequenced in a study of control samples from healthy donors and cancer patients. Sequenced by immunoSEQ multiplex PCR; TCRdb stores in-frame clones only, minus some. The table has 90,000 to 100,000 clones, roughly 83% seen once. The sample was blood. The source of these receptors is a woman aged 25 to 39 in good health. CDR3s include the opening cysteine and the closing phenylalanine or tryptophan. Each record gives: D gene, V gene, J gene, clone size, CDR3 DNA, CDR3 protein. D genes are given only for firm matches. Size values are once, few and many counts, or a class for expanded clones, and some rows have none.

NA	TRBV3-1/TRBV3-2	TRBJ2-7	NA	TGTGCCAGCAGCCAGTGGACGGCAACCTACGAGCAGTACTTC	CASSQWTATYEQYF
TRBD1	TRBV7-8	TRBJ1-5	few	TGTGCCAGCAGCCCGGACAGGGGATATCAGCCCCAGCATTTT	CASSPDRGYQPQHF
TRBD1	TRBV6-5	TRBJ2-7	NA	TGTGCCAGCAGGGTGGGACAGTTCAGCTCCTACGAGCAGTACTTC	CASRVGQFSSYEQYF
TRBD1	TRBV5-1	TRBJ1-2	NA	TGCGCCAGCAGCAGAGACAGGGTACGGGGCTACACCTTC	CASSRDRVRGYTF
TRBD1	TRBV7-9	TRBJ1-6	NA	TGTGCCAGCAGCTTAGTTACAGGGGGCCGTTATAATTCACCCCTCCACTTT	CASSLVTGGRYNSPLHF
NA	TRBV19	TRBJ2-6	NA	TGTGCCAGCCGGGACACGGGGTCTGGGGCCAACGTCCTGACTTTC	CASRDTGSGANVLTF
TRBD1	TRBV23-1	TRBJ1-1	NA	TGCGCCAGCAGTCAATCCGACCCGGACAGGGGGCCCACTGAAGCTTTCTTT	CASSQSDPDRGPTEAFF
NA	TRBV5-1	TRBJ2-7	NA	TGCGCCAGCAGCTTGGGTGGGGGACTCGAGCAGTACTTC	CASSLGGGLEQYF
TRBD1	TRBV6-1	TRBJ1-2	NA	TGTGCCAGCAGTGGGAGGATGATAGGCAGGGGGCAGTTTGGCTACACCTTC	CASSGRMIGRGQFGYTF
NA	TRBV20-1	TRBJ1-4	NA	TGCAGTGCTAGGCGGGATGAAAAACTGTTTTTT	CSARRDEKLFF
NA	TRBV6-2/TRBV6-3	TRBJ1-2	NA	TGTGCCAGCAGTTACTCCGGGTTAGCTAACTATGGCTACACCTTC	CASSYSGLANYGYTF
NA	TRBV12-3/TRBV12-4	TRBJ2-3	NA	TGTGCCAGCAGTTTTGGCCATACGCAGTATTTT	CASSFGHTQYF
NA	TRBV29-1	TRBJ1-1	NA	TGCAGCCCCGGGGGGTCTGAAGCTTTCTTT	CSPGGSEAFF
TRBD1	TRBV5-6	TRBJ2-5	few	TGTGCCAGCAGCTTTAGTACCGGGACAGGGTTTAGAGAGACCCAGTACTTC	CASSFSTGTGFRETQYF
NA	TRBV6-5	TRBJ2-5	NA	TGTGCCAGCGAAGTCCGACAGAAAGAGACCCAGTACTTC	CASEVRQKETQYF
NA	TRBV6-5	TRBJ1-2	NA	TGTGCCAGCACCCGGACGCTTGATGGCTACACCTTC	CASTRTLDGYTF
NA	TRBV5-6	TRBJ1-6	NA	TGTGCCAGCAGCCTCGAAAGGGATTCACCCCTCCACTTT	CASSLERDSPLHF
TRBD1	TRBV30	TRBJ1-4	NA	TGTGCCTGGAGTCTACAGGGGGGCAATGAAAAACTGTTTTTT	CAWSLQGGNEKLFF
TRBD1	TRBV30	TRBJ1-2	NA	TGTGCCTGGAGTGTCCAGACAGGGGGCACCTATGGCTACACCTTC	CAWSVQTGGTYGYTF
NA	TRBV14	TRBJ1-1	NA	TGTGCCAGCAGCCAAGGACCGAACACTGAAGCTTTCTTT	CASSQGPNTEAFF
NA	TRBV20-1	TRBJ1-2	NA	TGCAGTGCTAGTCTGGGGAACTATGGCTACACCTTC	CSASLGNYGYTF
NA	TRBV5-1	TRBJ2-3	NA	TGCGCCAGCACCTTAAGTCTCGCTAGCACAGATACGCAGTATTTT	CASTLSLASTDTQYF
TRBD1	TRBV4-3	TRBJ1-2	NA	TGCGCCAGCAGCCAAGACCGCACAGGGGTTCTTGATGGCTACACCTTC	CASSQDRTGVLDGYTF
NA	TRBV12-5	TRBJ2-7	NA	TGTGCTAGTGGTTTGTCACAAACAGGTTACGAGCAGTACTTC	CASGLSQTGYEQYF
NA	TRBV10-3	TRBJ1-1	NA	TGTGCCACCGTCCTAGACGTTAGGTCGAACATGAACACTGAAGCTTTCTTT	CATVLDVRSNMNTEAFF
TRBD2	TRBV2	TRBJ2-1	NA	TGTGCCAGCAGTGCCCGGGGGGGATCGTACAATGAGCAGTTCTTC	CASSARGGSYNEQFF
NA	TRBV27	TRBJ1-1	once	TGTGCCAGGACGCCCCCTCGGGCACCGAACACTGAAGCTTTCTTT	CARTPPRAPNTEAFF
NA	TRBV6-4	TRBJ1-2	NA	TGTGCCAGCAGTGACAGTTTCTCAGGGGGCTACACCTTC	CASSDSFSGGYTF
TRBD1	TRBV11-3	TRBJ2-7	NA	TGTGCCAGCAGGGACGGGACAGGGGCCGACGAGCAGTACTTC	CASRDGTGADEQYF
NA	TRBV6-1	TRBJ1-6	NA	TGTGCCAGCAGTGAAGTCGGGACATCGAATTCACCCCTCCACTTT	CASSEVGTSNSPLHF
NA	TRBV6-6	TRBJ2-7	once	TGTGCCAGCACTTTCAGGGGCCCCTACGAGCAGTACTTC	CASTFRGPYEQYF
NA	TRBV4-2	TRBJ1-2	NA	TGTGCCAGCAGCCAAGGACCTCAGAGGAACTATGGCTACACCTTC	CASSQGPQRNYGYTF
NA	TRBV9	TRBJ2-1	NA	TGTGCCAGCAGCGTAGGAGGACAGCGCGACAATGAGCAGTTCTTC	CASSVGGQRDNEQFF
TRBD1	TRBV4-3	TRBJ2-7	NA	TGCGCCAGCAGCTTCGGACAGGGGTCTGGGGAGCAGTACTTC	CASSFGQGSGEQYF
NA	TRBV5-6	TRBJ1-1	NA	TGTGCCAGCAGCTTGTATGGCACCGGGACTAAGGAGAACACTGAAGCTTTCTTT	CASSLYGTGTKENTEAFF
NA	TRBV4-1	TRBJ1-5	NA	TGCGCCAGCAGCCGTCAATCCGGGACCCCGAATCAGCCCCAGCATTTT	CASSRQSGTPNQPQHF
NA	TRBV6-5	TRBJ1-2	NA	TGTGCCAGCAGTTACAGGGATGGCTATGGCTACACCTTC	CASSYRDGYGYTF
NA	TRBV27	TRBJ2-2	NA	TGTGCCAGCAGCTGGGTAATGCCGGGGGCCACCGGGGAGCTGTTTTTT	CASSWVMPGATGELFF
NA	TRBV5-6	TRBJ2-3	NA	TGTGCTAGCAGCTTGCCCGGCACAGATACGCAGTATTTT	CASSLPGTDTQYF
NA	TRBV2	TRBJ2-7	few	TGTGCCAGCAGTGAATTGGCTTCCTACGAGCAGTACTTC	CASSELASYEQYF
TRBD1	TRBV29-1	TRBJ1-1	NA	TGCAGCCAGTACAGAGGGGGCAGGAACACTGAAGCTTTCTTT	CSQYRGGRNTEAFF
NA	TRBV30	TRBJ1-1	NA	TGTGCCTGGAGAGACGGGGGGAACACTGAAGCTTTCTTT	CAWRDGGNTEAFF
TRBD1	TRBV7-9	TRBJ1-1	NA	TGTGCCAGCACCTTGGGGGGACAGGTGAACACTGAAGCTTTCTTT	CASTLGGQVNTEAFF
NA	TRBV30	TRBJ2-7	NA	TGTGCCTGGAGTTGGTCTCGTGGAGTCGGCTACGAGCAGTACTTC	CAWSWSRGVGYEQYF